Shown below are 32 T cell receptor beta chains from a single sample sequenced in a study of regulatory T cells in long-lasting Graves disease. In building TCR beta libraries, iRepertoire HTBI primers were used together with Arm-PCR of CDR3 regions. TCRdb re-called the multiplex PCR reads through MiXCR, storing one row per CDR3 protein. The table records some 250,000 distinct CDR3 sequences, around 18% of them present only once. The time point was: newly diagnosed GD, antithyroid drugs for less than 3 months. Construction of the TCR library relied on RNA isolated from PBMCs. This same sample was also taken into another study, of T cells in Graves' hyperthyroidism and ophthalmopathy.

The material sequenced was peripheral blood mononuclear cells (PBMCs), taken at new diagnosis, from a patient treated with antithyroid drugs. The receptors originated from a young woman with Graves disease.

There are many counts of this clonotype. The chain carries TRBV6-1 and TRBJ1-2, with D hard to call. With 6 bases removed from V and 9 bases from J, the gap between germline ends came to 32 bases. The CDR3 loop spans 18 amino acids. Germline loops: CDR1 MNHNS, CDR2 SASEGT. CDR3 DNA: TGTGCCAGCAGCGCAAGTCCGATCACCGGGAGTATATGGCTTAGCTACACCTTC. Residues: CASSASPITGSIWLSYTF.

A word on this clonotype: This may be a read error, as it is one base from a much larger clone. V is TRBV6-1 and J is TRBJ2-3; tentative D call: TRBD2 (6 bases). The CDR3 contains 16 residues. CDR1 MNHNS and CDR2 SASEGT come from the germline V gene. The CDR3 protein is CASSEAAYTSTDAQYF. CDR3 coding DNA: TGTGCCAGCAGTGAAGCCGCGTATACTAGCACAGATGCGCAGTATTTT.

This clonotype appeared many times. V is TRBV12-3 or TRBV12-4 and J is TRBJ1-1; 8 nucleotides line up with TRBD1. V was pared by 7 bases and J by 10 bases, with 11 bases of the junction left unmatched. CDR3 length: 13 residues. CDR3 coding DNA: TGTGCCAGCACCACGCAGGGGGCGTTTCGAGCTTTCTTT. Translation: CASTTQGAFRAFF.

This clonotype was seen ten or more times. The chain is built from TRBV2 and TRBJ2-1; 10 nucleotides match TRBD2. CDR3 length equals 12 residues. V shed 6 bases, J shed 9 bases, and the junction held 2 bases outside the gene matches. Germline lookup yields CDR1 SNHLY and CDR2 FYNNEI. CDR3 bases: TGTGCCAGCAGGGGGACTAGCGTTGAGCAGTTCTTC. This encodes CASRGTSVEQFF.

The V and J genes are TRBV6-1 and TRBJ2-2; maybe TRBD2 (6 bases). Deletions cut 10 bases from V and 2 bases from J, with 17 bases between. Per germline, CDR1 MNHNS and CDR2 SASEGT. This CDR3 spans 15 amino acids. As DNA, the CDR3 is TGTGCCACGCCGGAGGGCATAGATAACACCGGGGAGCTGTTTTTT. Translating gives CATPEGIDNTGELFF.

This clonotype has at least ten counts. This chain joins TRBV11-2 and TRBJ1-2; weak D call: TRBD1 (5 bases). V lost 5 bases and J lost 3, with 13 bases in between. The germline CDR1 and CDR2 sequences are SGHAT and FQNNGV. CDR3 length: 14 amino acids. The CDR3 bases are TGTGCCAGCAGCCCACTGGGGGGGGACTATGGCTACACCTTC. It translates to CASSPLGGDYGYTF. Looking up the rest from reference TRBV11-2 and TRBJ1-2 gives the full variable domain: EAGVAQSPRYKIIEKRQSVAFWCNPISGHATLYWYQQILGQGPKLLIQFQNNGVVDDSQLPKDRFSAERLKGVDSTLKIQPAKLEDSAVYLCASSPLGGDYGYTFGSGTRLTVV.

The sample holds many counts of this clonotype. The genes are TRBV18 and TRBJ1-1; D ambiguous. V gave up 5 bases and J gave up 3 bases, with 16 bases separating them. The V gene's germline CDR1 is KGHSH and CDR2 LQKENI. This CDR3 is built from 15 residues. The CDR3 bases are TGTGCCAGCTCATCCCTCTTCGGCTGGGACACTGAAGCTTTCTTT. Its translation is CASSSLFGWDTEAFF. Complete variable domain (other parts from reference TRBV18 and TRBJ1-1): NAGVMQNPRHLVRRRGQEARLRCSPMKGHSHVYWYRQLPEEGLKFMVYLQKENIIDESGMPKERFSAEFPKEGPSILRIQQVVRGDSAAYFCASSSLFGWDTEAFFGQGTRLTVV.

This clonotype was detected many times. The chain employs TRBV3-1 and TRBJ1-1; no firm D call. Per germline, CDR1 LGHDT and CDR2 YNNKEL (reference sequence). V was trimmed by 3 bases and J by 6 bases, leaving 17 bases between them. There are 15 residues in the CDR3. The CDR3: CASSHAGGGHSEAFF. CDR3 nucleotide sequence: TGTGCCAGCAGCCACGCAGGAGGAGGGCACTCTGAAGCTTTCTTT.

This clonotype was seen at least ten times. CDR3 protein: CASSLEGLSNEQFF. Written as DNA, the CDR3 is TGTGCCAGCAGTTTAGAGGGCCTGTCCAATGAGCAGTTCTTC. This chain links TRBV27 with TRBJ2-1; TRBD2 is a possible D gene (5 bases). V was trimmed by 2 bases and J by 6 bases, leaving 11 bases between them. This CDR3 has 14 amino acids. CDR1 is MNHEY, CDR2 SMNVEV, per germline (reference sequence).

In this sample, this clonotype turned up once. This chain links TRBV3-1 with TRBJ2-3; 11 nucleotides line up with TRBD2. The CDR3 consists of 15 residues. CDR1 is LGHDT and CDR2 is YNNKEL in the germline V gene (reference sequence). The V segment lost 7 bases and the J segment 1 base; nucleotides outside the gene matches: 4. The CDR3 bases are TGTGCCAGCAAATCGACTAGCGGGGGCACAGATACGCAGTATTTT. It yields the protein CASKSTSGGTDTQYF.

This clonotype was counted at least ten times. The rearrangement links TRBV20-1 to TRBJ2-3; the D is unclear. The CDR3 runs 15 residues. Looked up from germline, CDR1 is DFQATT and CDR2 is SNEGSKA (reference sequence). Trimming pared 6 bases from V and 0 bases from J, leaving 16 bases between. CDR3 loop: CSAPWVRTSTDTQYF. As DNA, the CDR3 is TGCAGTGCCCCCTGGGTCAGAACTAGCACAGATACGCAGTATTTT.

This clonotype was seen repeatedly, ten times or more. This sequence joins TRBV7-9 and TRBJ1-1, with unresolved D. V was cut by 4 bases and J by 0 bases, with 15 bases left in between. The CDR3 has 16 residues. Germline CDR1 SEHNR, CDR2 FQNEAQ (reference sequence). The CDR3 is CASSSSEQSMNTEAFF. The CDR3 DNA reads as TGTGCCAGCAGCTCCTCCGAACAGAGCATGAACACTGAAGCTTTCTTT.

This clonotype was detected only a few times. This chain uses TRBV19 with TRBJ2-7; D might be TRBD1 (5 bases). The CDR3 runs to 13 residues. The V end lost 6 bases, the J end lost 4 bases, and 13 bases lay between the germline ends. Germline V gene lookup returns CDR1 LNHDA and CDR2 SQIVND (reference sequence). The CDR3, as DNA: TGTGCCAGTAGGAAACAGGACACGTACGAGCAGTACTTC. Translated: CASRKQDTYEQYF.

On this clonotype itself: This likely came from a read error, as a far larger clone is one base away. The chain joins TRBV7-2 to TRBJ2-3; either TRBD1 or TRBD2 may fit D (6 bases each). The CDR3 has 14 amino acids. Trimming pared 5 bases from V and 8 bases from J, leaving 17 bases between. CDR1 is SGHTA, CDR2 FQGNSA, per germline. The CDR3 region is CASSKGGFDRTQYF. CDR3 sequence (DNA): TGTGCCAGCAGCAAAGGGGGGTTCGATCGTACGCAGTATTTT. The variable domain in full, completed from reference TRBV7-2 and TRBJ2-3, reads GAGVSQSPSNKVTEKGKDVELRCDPISGHTALYWYRQSLGQGLEFLIYFQGNSAPDKSGLPSDRFSAERTGGSVSTLTIQRTQQEDSAVYLCASSKGGFDRTQYFGPGTRLTVL.

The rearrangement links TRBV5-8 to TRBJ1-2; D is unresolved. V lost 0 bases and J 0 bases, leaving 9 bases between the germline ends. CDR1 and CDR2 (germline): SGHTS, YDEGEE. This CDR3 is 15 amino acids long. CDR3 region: CASSLEVSPNYGYTF. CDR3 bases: TGTGCCAGCAGCTTGGAGGTCAGCCCTAACTATGGCTACACCTTC.

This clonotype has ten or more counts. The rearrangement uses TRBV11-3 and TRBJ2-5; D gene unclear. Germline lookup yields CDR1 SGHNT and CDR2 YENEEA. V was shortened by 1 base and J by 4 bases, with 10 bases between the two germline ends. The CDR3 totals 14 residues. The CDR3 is CASSLGSSSETQYF. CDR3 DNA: TGTGCCAGCAGCTTAGGTTCAAGCTCAGAGACCCAGTACTTC.

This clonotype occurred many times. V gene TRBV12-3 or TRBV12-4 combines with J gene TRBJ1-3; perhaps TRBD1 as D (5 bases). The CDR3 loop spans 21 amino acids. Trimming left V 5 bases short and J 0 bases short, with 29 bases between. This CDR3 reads CASSPTMGGSRALISGNTIYF. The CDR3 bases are TGTGCCAGCAGTCCAACTATGGGGGGGAGCCGTGCACTCATCTCTGGAAACACCATATATTTT.

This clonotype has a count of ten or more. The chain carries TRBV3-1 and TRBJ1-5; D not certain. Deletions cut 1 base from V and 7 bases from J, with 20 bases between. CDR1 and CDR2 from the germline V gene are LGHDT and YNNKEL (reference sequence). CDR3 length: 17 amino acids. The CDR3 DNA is TGTGCCAGCAGCCAAGCGGATGCCCTAGAGGGAGACCAGCCCCAGCATTTT. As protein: CASSQADALEGDQPQHF.

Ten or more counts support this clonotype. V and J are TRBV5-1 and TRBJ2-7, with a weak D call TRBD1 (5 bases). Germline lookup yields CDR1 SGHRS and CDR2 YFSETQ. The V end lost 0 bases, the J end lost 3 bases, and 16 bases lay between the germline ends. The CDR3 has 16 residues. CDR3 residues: CASSLEVGPGGYEQYF. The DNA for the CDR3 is TGCGCCAGCAGCTTGGAGGTGGGGCCTGGTGGCTACGAGCAGTACTTC.

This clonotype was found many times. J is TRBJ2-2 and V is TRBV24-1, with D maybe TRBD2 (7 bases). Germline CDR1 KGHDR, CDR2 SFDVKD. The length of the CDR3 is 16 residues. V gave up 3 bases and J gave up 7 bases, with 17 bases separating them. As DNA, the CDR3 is TGTGCCACCAGTGATCCCCGCCGAGGGGGGGACGGGGAGCTGTTTTTT. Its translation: CATSDPRRGGDGELFF.

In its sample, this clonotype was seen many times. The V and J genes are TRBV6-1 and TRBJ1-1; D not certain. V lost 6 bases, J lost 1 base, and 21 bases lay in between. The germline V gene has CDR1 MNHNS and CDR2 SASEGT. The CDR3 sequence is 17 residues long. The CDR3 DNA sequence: TGTGCCAGCAGCAGACCGATGGCCGGGCGGGAGAACACTGAAGCTTTCTTT. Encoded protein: CASSRPMAGRENTEAFF.

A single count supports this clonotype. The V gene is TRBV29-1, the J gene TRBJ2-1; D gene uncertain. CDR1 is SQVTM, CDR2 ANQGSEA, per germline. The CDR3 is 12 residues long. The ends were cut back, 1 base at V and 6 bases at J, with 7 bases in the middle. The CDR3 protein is CSVEVGFNEQFF. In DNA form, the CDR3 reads TGCAGCGTTGAAGTGGGTTTCAATGAGCAGTTCTTC.

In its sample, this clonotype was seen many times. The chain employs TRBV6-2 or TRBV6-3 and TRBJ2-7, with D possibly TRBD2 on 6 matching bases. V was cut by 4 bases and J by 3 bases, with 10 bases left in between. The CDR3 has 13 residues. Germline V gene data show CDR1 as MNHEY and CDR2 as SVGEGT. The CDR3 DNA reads TGTGCCAGCAGTTCCGGGAGAGACTACGAGCAGTACTTC. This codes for CASSSGRDYEQYF.

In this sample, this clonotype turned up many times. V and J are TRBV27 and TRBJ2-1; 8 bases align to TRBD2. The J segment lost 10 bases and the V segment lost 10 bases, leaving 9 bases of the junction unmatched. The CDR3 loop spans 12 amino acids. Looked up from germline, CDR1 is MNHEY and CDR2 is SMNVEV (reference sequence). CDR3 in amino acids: CATRLAGGEQFF. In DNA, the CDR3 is TGTGCCACCAGGCTCGCGGGGGGAGAGCAGTTCTTC.

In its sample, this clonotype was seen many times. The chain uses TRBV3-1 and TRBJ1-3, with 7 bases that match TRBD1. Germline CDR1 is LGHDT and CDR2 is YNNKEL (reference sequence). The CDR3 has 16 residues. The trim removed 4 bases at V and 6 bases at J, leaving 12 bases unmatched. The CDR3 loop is CASSRTAGTVANTIYF. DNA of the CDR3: TGTGCCAGCAGCCGCACCGCCGGGACAGTGGCAAACACCATATATTTT.

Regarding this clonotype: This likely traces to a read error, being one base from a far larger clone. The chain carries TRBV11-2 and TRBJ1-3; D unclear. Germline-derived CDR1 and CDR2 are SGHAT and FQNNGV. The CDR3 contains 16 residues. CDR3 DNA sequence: TGTGCCAGCAGGGCAACATGGAATGTACTTGGAAACACCTTATATTTT. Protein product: CASRATWNVLGNTLYF. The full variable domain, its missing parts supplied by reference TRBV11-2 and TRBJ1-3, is EAGVAQSPRYKIIEKRQSVAFWCNPISGHATLYWYQQILGQGPKLLIQFQNNGVVDDSQLPKDRFSAERLKGVDSTLKIQPAKLEDSAVYLCASRATWNVLGNTLYFGEGSWLTVV.

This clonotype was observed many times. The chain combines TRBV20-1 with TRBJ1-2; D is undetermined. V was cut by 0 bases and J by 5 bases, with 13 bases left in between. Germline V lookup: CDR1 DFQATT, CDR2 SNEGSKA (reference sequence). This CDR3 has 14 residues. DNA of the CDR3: TGCAGTGCTAGAGAAGTGCCGGAAGTTTATGGCTACACCTTC. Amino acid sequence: CSAREVPEVYGYTF.

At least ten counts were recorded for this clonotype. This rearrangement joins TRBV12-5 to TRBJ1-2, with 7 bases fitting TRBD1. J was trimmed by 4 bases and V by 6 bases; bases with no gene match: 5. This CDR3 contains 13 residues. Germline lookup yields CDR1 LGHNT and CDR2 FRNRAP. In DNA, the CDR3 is TGTGCTAGTGGCCGTGGGACAGTCTATGGCTACACCTTC. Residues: CASGRGTVYGYTF. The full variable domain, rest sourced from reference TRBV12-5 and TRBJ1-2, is DARVTQTPRHKVTEMGQEVTMRCQPILGHNTVFWYRQTMMQGLELLAYFRNRAPLDDSGMPKDRFSAEMPDATLATLKIQPSEPRDSAVYFCASGRGTVYGYTFGSGTRLTVV.

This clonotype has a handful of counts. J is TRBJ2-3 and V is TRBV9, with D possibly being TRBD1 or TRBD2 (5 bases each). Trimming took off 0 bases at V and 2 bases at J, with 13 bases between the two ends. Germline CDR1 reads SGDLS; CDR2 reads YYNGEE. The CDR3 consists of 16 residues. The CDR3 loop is CASSVEGTTYTDTQYF. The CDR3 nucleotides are TGTGCCAGCAGCGTAGAGGGGACGACCTACACAGATACGCAGTATTTT.

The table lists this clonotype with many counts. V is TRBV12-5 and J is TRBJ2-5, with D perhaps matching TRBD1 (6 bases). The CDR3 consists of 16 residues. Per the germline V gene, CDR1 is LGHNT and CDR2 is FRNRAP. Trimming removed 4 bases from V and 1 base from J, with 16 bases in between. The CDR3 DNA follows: TGTGCTAGTGGTTCACACGTGAGGGACATCCAAGAGACCCAGTACTTC. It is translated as CASGSHVRDIQETQYF.

The CDR3 is CSAREGRTNQPQHF. The CDR3 region has the DNA TGCAGTGCTAGAGAGGGCAGGACCAATCAGCCCCAGCATTTT. The chain uses TRBV20-1 and TRBJ1-5; unclear D gene. CDR1 and CDR2 from the germline V gene are DFQATT and SNEGSKA (reference sequence). The CDR3 covers 14 residues. V lost 0 bases, J lost 3 bases, and 9 bases lay in between.

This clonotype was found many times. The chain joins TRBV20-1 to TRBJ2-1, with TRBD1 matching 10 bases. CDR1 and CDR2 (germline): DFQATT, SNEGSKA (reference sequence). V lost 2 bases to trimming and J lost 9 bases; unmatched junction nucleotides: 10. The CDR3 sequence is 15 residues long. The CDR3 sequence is CSARTMDRGVGEQFF. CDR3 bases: TGCAGTGCTAGAACGATGGACAGGGGGGTCGGTGAGCAGTTCTTC.